This paragraph reports one T cell receptor (beta chain). The table came from immunoSEQ multiplex PCR; TCRdb's copy has only in-frame clones and leaves some out. The table lists about 80,000 clones, 85% to 95% of them singletons. Trimming pared 5 bases from V and 6 bases from J, leaving 16 bases between. The CDR3 has 15 residues. CDR1 is SEHNR and CDR2 is FQNEAQ in the germline V gene (reference sequence). This specimen belongs to a study of T cell changes during pregnancy in multiple sclerosis. This clonotype was sampled from a female donor with multiple sclerosis, enrolled in a pregnancy study. The sequenced sample was CD4+ T cells from peripheral blood mononuclear cells, obtained before pregnancy. The rearrangement uses TRBV7-9 and TRBJ2-2; D may be TRBD1 (6 bases). The CDR3, as DNA: TGTGCCAGCAGCCCCCGGGACAAGGTCCCCGGGGAGCTGTTTTTT. This encodes CASSPRDKVPGELFF.